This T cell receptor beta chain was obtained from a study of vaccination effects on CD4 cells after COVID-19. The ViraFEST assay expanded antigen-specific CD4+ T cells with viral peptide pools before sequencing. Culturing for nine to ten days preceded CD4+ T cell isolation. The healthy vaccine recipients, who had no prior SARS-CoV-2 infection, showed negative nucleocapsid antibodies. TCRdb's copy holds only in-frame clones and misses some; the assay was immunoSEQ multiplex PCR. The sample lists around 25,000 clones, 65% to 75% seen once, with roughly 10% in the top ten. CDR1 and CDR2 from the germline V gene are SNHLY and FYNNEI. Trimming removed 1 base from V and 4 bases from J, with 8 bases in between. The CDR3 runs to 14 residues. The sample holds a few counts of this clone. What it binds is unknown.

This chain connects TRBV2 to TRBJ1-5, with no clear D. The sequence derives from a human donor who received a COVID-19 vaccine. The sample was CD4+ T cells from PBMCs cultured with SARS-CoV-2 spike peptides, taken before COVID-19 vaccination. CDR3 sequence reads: CASSEVEKNQPQHF. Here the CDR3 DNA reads TGTGCCAGCAGTGAAGTAGAAAAAAATCAGCCCCAGCATTTT.